This TCR beta chain was sequenced for a study of OX40 agonist ivuxolimab in advanced cancers. Study as a whole: Patients were treated with ivuxolimab, an agonistic anti-OX40 (CD134) antibody. Partial responses were observed in three patients, of whom one had hepatocellular carcinoma and two had cutaneous melanoma. Across the patients, intravenous ivuxolimab was delivered every 2 weeks at 0.01 to 10 mg/kg.

Generated by immunoSEQ multiplex PCR, the TCRdb table keeps only in-frame clones and is missing some. The sample lists roughly 70,000 clones, 65% to 85% occurring once. The V end was cut by 5 bases, the J end by 1 base, with 10 bases between. The CDR3 sequence is 14 residues long. CDR1 is SGHRS, CDR2 YFSETQ, per germline. This clone was observed a handful of times. Specimen: CD4+ or CD8+ T cells sorted from blood, collected in a trial of the OX40 agonist ivuxolimab. This chain joins TRBV5-1 and TRBJ1-3, with D unclear. The receptor's source is an adult with an advanced solid tumor such as melanoma, head and neck, liver or kidney cancer. This chain's CDR3 is CASRVEESGNTIYF. Written as DNA, the CDR3 is TGCGCCAGCAGGGTAGAAGAGTCTGGAAACACCATATATTTT.